This T cell receptor (beta chain) was recorded in a study of glioma-infiltrating T cells after dendritic cell vaccination (dated by TCRdb to between 2015 and 2016). In the study overall: The cohort comprised roughly 15 glioblastoma patients from Phase I and II dendritic cell vaccination trials, 9 newly diagnosed and 6 with recurrent disease. Patients received autologous tumor lysate-pulsed dendritic cell vaccination between 2003 and 2012. The vaccine was prepared from monocyte-derived dendritic cells that were cultured for approximately seven days with IL-4 and GM-CSF and then pulsed overnight with autologous tumor lysate. Three intradermal dendritic cell vaccine injections were administered to patients at biweekly intervals in the arm below the axilla. Deep sequencing of TCR beta CDR3 regions was used to quantify tumor-infiltrating lymphocyte content and compare tumor and blood repertoires in dendritic cell-vaccinated glioblastoma patients. Survival after dendritic cell vaccination was correlated with TCR sequencing metrics, such as TIL content and the overlap between tumor and blood repertoires.

Points on this clone: Its antigen is still unknown. Base qualities are missing; no much larger clone stands one base away.

Findings and caveats that apply to the study as a whole: After dendritic cell vaccination, a higher estimated pretreatment TIL content predicted longer time to progression and overall survival. The response model built on TCR overlap across three groups was characterized as speculative, with prospective validation still needed. The cohort was small and heterogeneous, few patients had complete blood and tumor sets, and even fewer had initial-recurrent tumor pairs. TCR clonality showed no direct relationship with survival, which suggests that a diverse polyclonal response may be important.

The immunoSEQ assay amplified TCRB CDR3 regions from 2 micrograms of genomic DNA, or from all available DNA when less than that amount was available. The multiplex PCR relied on 60 forward primers for TCR V beta segments and 13 reverse primers for J beta segments. To estimate reads per starting template, synthetic control templates were spiked into each sample at limiting dilution. The Illumina HiSeq System generated sequencing reads of 87 bp. The original methods were these. To remove PCR and sequencing errors, closely related sequences were merged with a nearest neighbor algorithm. TCR overlap was defined as the percentage of unique tumor TCR beta sequences that were also found in the peripheral blood of the same patient. TCRdb holds this immuneACCESS table with in-frame rearrangements only. Some clones are missing; in checked studies, unresolved V genes explain under half, and the rest has no known cause. The DNA gave D and trimming, while V, J and clone size come from that table. Recorded for this sample are around 89,000 clones; around 86% of them occurred a single time. The biggest ten clones account for 15% to 18% of the sample.

To be selected, patients needed enough residual fresh-frozen tumor tissue and more than two years of available survival data. None of the glioblastoma patients carried an isocitrate dehydrogenase mutation, although molecular status otherwise varied. PBMC were collected before vaccination, two weeks after the third vaccination, and at tumor progression if tumor progression occurred. The Qiagen DNeasy Blood extraction Kit was used to extract genomic DNA. Counted from cysteine to phenylalanine, this CDR3 has 14 amino acids. Just CDR3 DNA is preserved here, 42 bases in frame from base 1. Recombination connected TRBV21-1 to TRBJ1-2; the DNA was not used to check the table's D call, TRBD1. TRBV21-1 is reported as a pseudogene. The clonotype was recovered from a human donor with glioblastoma. Sequencing was performed on blood, taken before dendritic cell vaccination. The sequenced DNA is TGTGCCAGCAGCCCGAAAGACATTAACTATGGCTACACCTTC. It encodes CASSPKDINYGYTF.